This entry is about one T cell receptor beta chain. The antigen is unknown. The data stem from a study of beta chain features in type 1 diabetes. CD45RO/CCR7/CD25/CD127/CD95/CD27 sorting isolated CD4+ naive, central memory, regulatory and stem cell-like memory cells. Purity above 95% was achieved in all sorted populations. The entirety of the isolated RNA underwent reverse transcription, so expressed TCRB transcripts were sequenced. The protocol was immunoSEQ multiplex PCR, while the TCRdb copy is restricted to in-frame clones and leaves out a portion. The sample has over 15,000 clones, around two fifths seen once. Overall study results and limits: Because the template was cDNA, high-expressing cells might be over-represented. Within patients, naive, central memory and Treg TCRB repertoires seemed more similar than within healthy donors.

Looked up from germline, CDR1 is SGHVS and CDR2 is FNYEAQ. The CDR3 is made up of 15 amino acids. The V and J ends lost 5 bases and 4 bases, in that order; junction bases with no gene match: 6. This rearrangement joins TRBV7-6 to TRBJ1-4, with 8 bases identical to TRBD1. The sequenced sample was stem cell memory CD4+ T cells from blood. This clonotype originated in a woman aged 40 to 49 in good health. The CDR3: CASSTGDRSNEKLFF. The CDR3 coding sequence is TGTGCCAGCAGCACCGGGGACAGGAGTAATGAAAAACTGTTTTTT.